This T cell receptor beta chain was found in a study of blood T cell repertoires in COVID-19. TCRdb's table, derived via immunoSEQ multiplex PCR, lists solely in-frame clones and lacks some. The sample has about 160,000 clones, roughly 80% seen once. As to this clone: Compared with germline, one end of the junction differs, possibly owing to a read error.

This TCR derives from a man between 65 and 85 years old with acute or convalescent COVID-19. Sequences were obtained from peripheral blood.

CDR3 coding DNA: TGTGCCATCAGTCAGTCCCAGGGGGCTAACTATGGCTACACCTTC. Translated, it gives CAISQSQGANYGYTF. The chain has TRBV10-3 and TRBJ1-2, with 7 bases fitting TRBD1. Germline-derived CDR1 and CDR2 are ENHRY and SYGVKD. This CDR3 is 15 amino acids long.